The rows below give T cell receptor beta chains drawn from one sample of a study of cytomegalovirus exposure and HLA in healthy donors. Assay used: immunoSEQ multiplex PCR; TCRdb lists only in-frame clones, some missing. This sample has approximately 190,000 clones; about 83% occur once, and the top ten carry 1.5% to 2%. Material: PBMCs. The receptor source for this set is a man aged 35-49 years in good health and CMV-seropositive. Each CDR3 is given without its conserved first and last residue. D genes are given only for firm matches. Part of the rows lack a size; the others show once, few, many or a class for expanded clones.

D | V | size | CDR3
. | TRBV7-2 | . | ASSLVGQQKLF
TRBD1 | TRBV27 | . | ASKTHPSRGRSGTEAF
. | TRBV9 | few | ASSVGLAGQPQH
. | TRBV21-1 | . | ASSNRGGGGKLF
. | TRBV19 | . | ASSSNYQNPYNEQF
. | TRBV13 | . | ASSLVGPFSGNTIY
TRBD1 | TRBV6-1 | . | ASSLDRGPTDTQY
TRBD2 | TRBV14 | . | ASSQDEVASGRPTYEQY
. | TRBV11-3 | . | ASSLGSGGARRTDTQY
TRBD1 | TRBV11-2 | . | ASSSEGARGTEAF
. | TRBV5-1 | once | ASSLSSSGETQY
TRBD2 | TRBV4-2 | . | ASSPYSTSGSQEQF
TRBD1 | TRBV10-2 | . | ASSERTGPGANVLT
TRBD2 | TRBV19 | . | ASSKGRLAAQETQY
. | TRBV21-1 | . | ASSSEGGVGVQETQY
TRBD2 | TRBV7-6 | . | ASSKLAGGAEQY
TRBD2 | TRBV5-4 | . | ASQDGRGGYTDTQY
TRBD2 | TRBV6-4 | few | ASSDSGLADYNEQF
. | TRBV29-1 | . | SVENRLITYNEQF
TRBD2 | TRBV11-2 | . | ASSFTSGRGRIGYEQY
TRBD1 | TRBV6-1 | . | ASSEVDRVGEAF
. | TRBV9 | . | ASSVQGKHTEAF
. | TRBV19 | once | ASAPGRQTNQPQH
TRBD2 | TRBV10-3 | . | AISDRTSEETQY
. | TRBV4-2 | . | ASSQASASDEQF
. | TRBV5-1 | once | ASSPVVAPTEQY
TRBD2 | TRBV7-9 | . | ASSPTSGGRNEQF
. | TRBV1 | . | TSSQDGREPFTDTQY
TRBD1 | TRBV5-1 | . | ASKIQGASTEAF
TRBD2 | TRBV2 | . | ASSDYLSGGEYTGELF
. | TRBV19 | . | ASSSPGRGPQH
TRBD1 | TRBV5-1 | . | ASSLEWGQGGEAF
. | TRBV7-3 | few | ASSLLGGVNEQF
. | TRBV7-2 | . | ASSLGDNTYNEQF
TRBD2 | TRBV9 | . | ASSMTSAQDTQY
TRBD1 | TRBV11-2 | few | ASSADRFRSRRDTEAF
. | TRBV5-1 | . | ASSLEGVNTEAF
. | TRBV27 | few | ASSFRRTPHNEQF
TRBD2 | TRBV11-2 | . | ASSLGWAGGGYEQY
. | TRBV5-4 | once | ASSLDLARLNTGELF
. | TRBV4-2 | few | ASSPGQQSNQPQH
. | TRBV9 | . | ASSVGVGPFRNYGYT
. | TRBV2 | . | ASGEQVPQPQH
. | TRBV5-1 | . | ASSPTTSGNTIY
TRBD1 | TRBV6-6 | . | ASSYSTGNPEAF
TRBD2 | TRBV10-1 | . | ASSEKRETSYNEQF
. | TRBV11-2 | . | ASSSFVSGGPYEQY
. | TRBV29-1 | . | SVDSPSSYNEQF
. | TRBV5-4 | . | ASSLRGVGNTIY
TRBD2 | TRBV4-2 | . | ASSQAFGTSENIQY
TRBD2 | TRBV5-4 | . | ASSIDRGRGYNEQF
TRBD2 | TRBV6-5 | . | ASRASGSKETQY
TRBD2 | TRBV29-1 | . | SARLAGGHGEQY
TRBD1 | TRBV11-2 | few | ASSSDRASYEQY
TRBD2 | TRBV7-8 | . | ASSLGRLAGAPYEQY
. | TRBV6-1 | . | ASSEVADSYEQY
TRBD2 | TRBV10-3 | . | ATGTSGNTDTQY
TRBD2 | TRBV28 | . | ASSLGLAGSQETQY
TRBD2 | TRBV2 | . | ASSELSGRLAGANGLT
. | TRBV5-6 | . | ASSLRVKSSGANVLT